Described below is a single T cell receptor beta chain sequence and its context. Antigen unknown. Trimming shortened V by 4 bases and J by 4 bases, and 16 bases separated the two germline ends. The CDR3 has 14 amino acids. Germline V lookup: CDR1 SQVTM, CDR2 ANQGSEA. The data are from a study of CD8+ T cells in alopecia areata. The study, taken as a whole, reports: Lesional scalp, especially alopecia totalis/universalis, showed higher clonality than normal scalp.

Once RNA had been extracted, it was reverse transcribed into cDNA to act as the sequencing template. Method: immunoSEQ multiplex PCR; TCRdb's copy keeps in-frame clones and lacks some. The data contain about 190,000 clones, approximately 56% of them singletons. Treatment described: oral pan-JAK inhibitor, 5-10 mg twice daily. V and J are TRBV29-1 and TRBJ1-1, with D hard to call. The sequences come from CD4+ T cells sorted from blood, collected at week 4, from a patient treated with tofacitinib. This TCR came from a human donor with alopecia areata. As DNA, the CDR3 is TGCAGCGTTGCTGACTTCATGGCAGCCACTGAAGCTTTCTTT. Protein product: CSVADFMAATEAFF.